Following are 29 T cell receptor beta chains from one sample sequenced in a study of cytomegalovirus exposure and HLA in healthy donors (dated 2017 in TCRdb). The library was produced with the immunoSEQ multiplex PCR assay. For the multiplex PCR, a mixture combining 60 forward primers for TCR Vbeta segments and 13 reverse primers for TCR Jbeta segments was used. TCRdb holds this immuneACCESS table with in-frame rearrangements only. Some clones are missing; in checked studies, unresolved V genes explain under half, and the rest has no known cause. In all, the sample holds about 160,000 clones, and roughly 83% of those were seen once. About 1% of the sample is taken by the ten largest. Input material: PBMCs. The receptor set was obtained from a man aged 30 to 39 in good health and CMV-seronegative.

The chain couples TRBV5-1 to TRBJ2-7, with TRBD2 as a possible D gene (5 bases). The CDR3 loop spans 14 amino acids. The V and J ends lost 0 bases and 2 bases respectively, with 9 bases between them. CDR1 and CDR2 (germline): SGHRS, YFSETQ. CDR3 protein: CASSLVSGTYEQYF. In nucleotides, the CDR3 is TGCGCCAGCAGCTTGGTGTCGGGGACCTACGAGCAGTACTTC.

The V and J genes are TRBV21-1 and TRBJ2-3; the tabulated D call, TRBD1, remains unverified against the DNA. TRBV21-1 is a documented pseudogene. The CDR3 runs 18 residues. CDR3 coding DNA: TGTGCCAGCAGCAACCTCCCGGACAGGGTCGAATTAGGAGATACGCAGTATTTT. Translated: CASSNLPDRVELGDTQYF.

The rearrangement links TRBV10-3 to TRBJ2-7; 7 bases fit TRBD1. In germline, CDR1 is ENHRY, CDR2 SYGVKD. J lost 4 bases, V lost 6 bases, and 6 bases had no gene match. The length of the CDR3 is 13 residues. CDR3 nucleotides: TGTGCCATCAGGCAGGGACAGAATTACGAGCAGTACTTC. It specifies CAIRQGQNYEQYF.

V is TRBV4-3 and J is TRBJ2-7, with D possibly being TRBD1 (6 bases). The CDR3 runs 15 residues. V lost 2 bases and J lost 6, with 17 bases in between. The germline CDR1 and CDR2 sequences are LGHNA and YSLEER. The CDR3 region has the DNA TGCGCCAGCAGCCAAAAAACAGGGTCTGGTCTCGAGCAGTACTTC. Its translation: CASSQKTGSGLEQYF.

This clone appeared once. CDR3 bases: TGTGCCAGCAGTTACCACAGGCTCGTTGACACTGAAGCTTTCTTT. Translating gives CASSYHRLVDTEAFF. V gene TRBV6-5 combines with J gene TRBJ1-1; D possibly corresponds to TRBD1 (5 bases). Germline loops: CDR1 MNHEY, CDR2 SVGAGI. Trimming took off 2 bases at V and 3 bases at J, with 13 bases between the two ends. This CDR3 contains 15 residues.

The J gene is TRBJ2-1, the V gene TRBV20-1, with TRBD2 identical over 9 bases. Germline CDR1 DFQATT, CDR2 SNEGSKA (reference sequence). The CDR3 extends over 10 amino acids. The V gene end was trimmed by 6 bases and the J gene end by 15 bases; junction bases not matched to a gene: 6. The CDR3 region is CSALAGARFF. For the CDR3, the DNA is TGCAGTGCCTTAGCGGGGGCGAGGTTCTTC.

The rearrangement links TRBV6-6 to TRBJ2-7; no clear D. This CDR3 has 13 residues. V dropped 4 bases and J dropped 2 bases, with 9 bases sitting between them. Germline CDR1 and CDR2: MNHNY and SVGAGI (reference sequence). CDR3 DNA sequence: TGTGCCAGCAGTTTTGGCGGAACCTACGAGCAGTACTTC. Its protein product is CASSFGGTYEQYF.

The V call is TRBV6-5, the J call TRBJ2-7, with a weak D call TRBD1 (6 bases). CDR1 MNHEY and CDR2 SVGAGI come from the germline V gene. The CDR3 runs 14 residues. V shed 6 bases and J shed 2 bases, with 14 bases lying between them. CDR3 sequence reads: CASRRIQGTYEQYF. The CDR3 nucleotides are TGTGCCAGCAGAAGAATACAGGGTACCTACGAGCAGTACTTC.

This clone has only one observation. The chain joins TRBV4-1 to TRBJ2-1; D perhaps matches TRBD2 (5 bases). The germline V and J ends were trimmed by 11 bases and 8 bases, with 19 bases remaining between them. The CDR3 is 13 amino acids. Germline CDR1 MGHRA, CDR2 YSYEKL. The CDR3: CASRLRENDEQFF. CDR3 sequence (DNA): TGCGCCTCCCGCTTGAGGGAAAACGATGAGCAGTTCTTC.

The rearrangement uses TRBV6-5 and TRBJ2-7, with 8 positions matching TRBD1. V lost 0 bases, J lost 1 base, and 2 bases stayed unmatched. Germline V gene data show CDR1 as MNHEY and CDR2 as SVGAGI. CDR3 length: 15 residues. The CDR3 nucleotides read TGTGCCAGCAGTTACTCTACAGGGGGATCCTACGAGCAGTACTTC. Its translation is CASSYSTGGSYEQYF.

The genes are TRBV11-2 and TRBJ2-3; 10 bases agree with TRBD2. V lost 5 bases and J lost 3; bases outside the gene matches: 8. The germline CDR1 and CDR2 sequences are SGHAT and FQNNGV. CDR3 length: 16 amino acids. The CDR3 nucleotides read TGTGCCAGCAGCCTTAGCGGGGGGTGGGGTACAGATACGCAGTATTTT. Translating it yields CASSLSGGWGTDTQYF.

The chain couples TRBV19 to TRBJ1-5; TRBD1 matches 7 bases. CDR1 is LNHDA, CDR2 SQIVND, per germline (reference sequence). The CDR3 runs 16 residues. Unmatched junction bases numbered 7, after V lost 5 bases and J lost 0 bases. This chain's CDR3 is CASSRGQRYSNQPQHF. The CDR3 DNA reads as TGTGCCAGTAGTCGGGGACAGAGATATAGCAATCAGCCCCAGCATTTT.

The chain uses TRBV5-6 and TRBJ2-1; 10 bases align to TRBD2. The CDR3 runs 16 residues. CDR1 SGHDT and CDR2 YYEEEE come from the germline V gene. V dropped 6 bases and J dropped 4; count of bases not matched to a gene: 10. The CDR3 DNA is TGTGCCAGCATCGAACACGAACTAGCGGGGTACAATGAGCAGTTCTTC. Its translation is CASIEHELAGYNEQFF.

The rearrangement uses TRBV23-1 and TRBJ1-5; TRBD1 agrees at 10 bases. TRBV23-1 qualifies as an ORF whose function is uncertain. There are 15 residues in the CDR3. The ends lost 2 bases at V and 2 bases at J; junction bases unmatched: 0. The CDR3 coding sequence is TGCGCCAGCAGTCAAGGGACAGGGGGCAATCAGCCCCAGCATTTT. Encoded protein: CASSQGTGGNQPQHF.

The chain couples TRBV2 to TRBJ2-5, with unresolved D. This CDR3 is built from 13 residues. Germline CDR1 and CDR2: SNHLY and FYNNEI. The V end was cut by 8 bases, the J end by 3 bases, with 13 bases between. The DNA for the CDR3 is TGTGCCAGCGTAATAGAAATGGAAGAGACCCAGTACTTC. This gives the protein CASVIEMEETQYF.

The DNA of the CDR3 is TGCGCCAGCAGCTTCGGAACAGGGGGGGAGACCCAGTACTTC. Residues: CASSFGTGGETQYF. The gene calls are TRBV5-1 and TRBJ2-5, with 8 positions matching TRBD1. V was pared by 2 bases and J by 5 bases, with 5 bases of the junction left unmatched. Germline values: CDR1 SGHRS, CDR2 YFSETQ. The CDR3 runs to 14 residues.

The V and J genes are TRBV25-1 and TRBJ2-2; D might be TRBD1 (6 bases). Trimming cost V 3 bases and J 0 bases, with 8 bases left between them. CDR1 and CDR2 from the germline V gene are MGHDK and SYGVNS. The CDR3 is 15 amino acids. The CDR3 loop reads CASSDWTANTGELFF. The CDR3 nucleotides read TGTGCCAGCAGTGATTGGACAGCGAACACCGGGGAGCTGTTTTTT.

A note on this clone: This same CDR3 is encoded by further DNA sequences in the sample. This chain connects TRBV2 to TRBJ2-3; TRBD2 aligns across 13 bases. V shed 3 bases, J shed 2 bases, and the junction held 5 bases outside the gene matches. This CDR3 region has 17 residues. CDR1 and CDR2 from the germline V gene are SNHLY and FYNNEI. The CDR3, as DNA: TGTGCCAGCAGTGATTCGACTAGCGGGGGGCTCACAGATACGCAGTATTTT. This sequence encodes CASSDSTSGGLTDTQYF. Using reference TRBV2 and TRBJ2-3 for the parts outside the CDR3, the full variable domain is EPEVTQTPSHQVTQMGQEVILRCVPISNHLYFYWYRQILGQKVEFLVSFYNNEISEKSEIFDDQFSVERPDGSNFTLKIRSTKLEDSAMYFCASSDSTSGGLTDTQYFGPGTRLTVL.

The chain has TRBV6-1 and TRBJ2-2; TRBD1 matches 8 bases. V lost 1 base to trimming and J lost 4 bases; unmatched junction nucleotides: 8. Germline V lookup: CDR1 MNHNS, CDR2 SASEGT. The CDR3 totals 17 residues. DNA of the CDR3: TGTGCCAGCAGTGAAGACACAGGGGGTCGGAGCACCGGGGAGCTGTTTTTT. It yields the protein CASSEDTGGRSTGELFF.

J is TRBJ2-5 and V is TRBV6-6; tentative D call: TRBD2 (5 bases). The CDR3 runs to 11 residues. The germline V gene has CDR1 MNHNY and CDR2 SVGAGI (reference sequence). V was cut by 8 bases and J by 1 base, with 5 bases left in between. CDR3 nucleotides: TGTGCCAGCGGAGGCCAAGAGACCCAGTACTTC. This translates into CASGGQETQYF.

The chain combines TRBV28 with TRBJ1-6; possible D gene TRBD1, 5 bases. There are 15 residues in the CDR3. Trimming shortened V by 1 base and J by 9 bases, and 13 bases separated the two germline ends. The germline V gene has CDR1 MDHEN and CDR2 SYDVKM. For the CDR3, the DNA is TGTGCCAGCAGTTTATCGGCAATAAGGGGTTCACCCCTCCACTTT. It is translated as CASSLSAIRGSPLHF. Variable domain in full (rest from reference TRBV28 and TRBJ1-6): DVKVTQSSRYLVKRTGEKVFLECVQDMDHENMFWYRQDPGLGLRLIYFSYDVKMKEKGDIPEGYSVSREKKERFSLILESASTNQTSMYLCASSLSAIRGSPLHFGNGTRLTVT.

The V gene is TRBV10-1, the J gene TRBJ2-7; D is possibly TRBD2 (5 bases). Germline-derived CDR1 and CDR2 are WNHNN and SYGVQD (reference sequence). The CDR3 is 13 amino acids. Trimming shortened V by 8 bases and J by 5 bases, and 16 bases separated the two germline ends. The CDR3 DNA reads TGCGCCAGCGGGAGACCTCGTGAAGACGAGCAGTACTTC. It translates to CASGRPREDEQYF.

This chain links TRBV9 with TRBJ2-1, with unresolved D. Looked up from germline, CDR1 is SGDLS and CDR2 is YYNGEE. The CDR3 length is 14 residues. Trimming stripped 1 base from V and 8 bases from J, with 13 bases between. The CDR3 DNA is TGTGCCAGCAGCGTAACTTCGAGTAGCTATGAGCAGTTCTTC. It encodes CASSVTSSSYEQFF.

The chain is built from TRBV10-3 and TRBJ2-3, with 10 bases lining up with TRBD2. V lost 2 bases, J lost 5 bases, and 1 base stayed unmatched. Germline CDR1 reads ENHRY; CDR2 reads SYGVKD. The CDR3 has 14 residues. The CDR3 DNA sequence: TGTGCCATCAGTGAGCTAGCGGGGGAAGATACGCAGTATTTT. It yields the protein CAISELAGEDTQYF.

This sequence joins TRBV7-2 and TRBJ2-7; 8 nucleotides align to TRBD2. This CDR3 is built from 15 residues. Germline CDR1 is SGHTA and CDR2 is FQGNSA. The V and J ends lost 6 bases and 2 bases, in that order; junction bases with no gene match: 9. CDR3 residues: CASRSRGGAAYEQYF. Written as DNA, the CDR3 is TGTGCCAGCAGGTCACGGGGGGGGGCTGCCTACGAGCAGTACTTC.

This chain uses TRBV13 with TRBJ2-7; 7 bases are shared with TRBD2. The CDR3 sequence is 14 residues long. Looked up from germline, CDR1 is PRHDT and CDR2 is FYEKMQ (reference sequence). V dropped 7 bases and J dropped 3; count of bases not matched to a gene: 9. The CDR3 sequence: CASTNLGTNYEQYF. The CDR3 DNA follows: TGTGCCAGCACCAACCTGGGGACTAACTACGAGCAGTACTTC.

The V call is TRBV5-1, the J call TRBJ2-3, with 7 bases aligning to TRBD2. V shed 0 bases, J shed 1 base, and the junction held 8 bases outside the gene matches. This CDR3 comprises 17 residues. CDR1 is SGHRS, CDR2 YFSETQ, per germline. The CDR3 bases are TGCGCCAGCAGCTTGGTCCCCAGCGGGGAAGGCACAGATACGCAGTATTTT. Its protein is CASSLVPSGEGTDTQYF.

V and J are TRBV9 and TRBJ2-3; 8 nucleotides match TRBD2. Losses at the gene ends were 4 bases for V and 6 bases for J; bases not matched to a gene: 10. Germline CDR1 is SGDLS and CDR2 is YYNGEE. The length of the CDR3 is 15 residues. The DNA of the CDR3 is TGTGCCAGCAGCTTTGGGACTAGTGCCGGGGATACGCAGTATTTT. This codes for CASSFGTSAGDTQYF.

V gene TRBV28 combines with J gene TRBJ1-5; a possible D gene is TRBD1 (6 bases). The germline V gene has CDR1 MDHEN and CDR2 SYDVKM. The CDR3 extends over 17 amino acids. V was cut by 6 bases and J by 6 bases, with 24 bases left in between. For the CDR3, the DNA is TGTGCCAGCAGCCATTTTAGGGCCCTCAGGGGCGCTCAGCCCCAGCATTTT. Amino acid sequence: CASSHFRALRGAQPQHF. Together with reference TRBV28 and TRBJ1-5, the CDR3 gives the full variable domain: DVKVTQSSRYLVKRTGEKVFLECVQDMDHENMFWYRQDPGLGLRLIYFSYDVKMKEKGDIPEGYSVSREKKERFSLILESASTNQTSMYLCASSHFRALRGAQPQHFGDGTRLSIL.